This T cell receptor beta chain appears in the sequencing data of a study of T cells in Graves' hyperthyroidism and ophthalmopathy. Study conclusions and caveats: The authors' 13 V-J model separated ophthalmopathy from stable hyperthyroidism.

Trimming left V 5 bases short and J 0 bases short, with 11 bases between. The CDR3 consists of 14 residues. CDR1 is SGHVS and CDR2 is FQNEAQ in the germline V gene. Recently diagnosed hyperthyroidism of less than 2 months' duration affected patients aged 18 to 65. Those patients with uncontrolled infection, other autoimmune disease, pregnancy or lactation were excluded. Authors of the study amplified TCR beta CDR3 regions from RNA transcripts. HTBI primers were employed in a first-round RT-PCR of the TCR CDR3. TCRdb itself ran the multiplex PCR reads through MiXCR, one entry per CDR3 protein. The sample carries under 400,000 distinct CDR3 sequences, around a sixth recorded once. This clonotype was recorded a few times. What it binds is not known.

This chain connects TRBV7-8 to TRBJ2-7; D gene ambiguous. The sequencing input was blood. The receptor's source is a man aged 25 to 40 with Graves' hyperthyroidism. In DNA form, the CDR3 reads TGTGCCAGCAGCCCCCGGGCCTTCTCCTACGAGCAGTACTTC. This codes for CASSPRAFSYEQYF. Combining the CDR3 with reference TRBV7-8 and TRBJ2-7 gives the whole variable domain GAGVSQSPRYKVAKRGQDVALRCDPISGHVSLFWYQQALGQGPEFLTYFQNEAQLDKSGLPSDRFFAERPEGSVSTLKIQRTQQEDSAVYLCASSPRAFSYEQYFGPGTRLTVT.